This TCR beta chain is drawn from a study of blood T cell repertoires in COVID-19. The V segment lost 5 bases and the J segment 3 bases; nucleotides outside the gene matches: 7. CDR1 and CDR2 from the germline V gene are MNHEY and SMNVEV (reference sequence). The CDR3 is made up of 16 amino acids. Individuals drawn from 24 US areas were roughly 18 to 100 years old. Using immunoSEQ multiplex PCR, the repertoire was profiled, and TCRdb retains in-frame clones only, with some absent. The profile shows approximately 240,000 clones, over 80% of them singletons. The J gene is TRBJ1-3, the V gene TRBV27, with 10 bases matching TRBD1. This TCR was recovered from a woman aged 18-29 years who had recovered from COVID-19. Sequencing input: PBMCs or T cells enriched from blood (not recorded which). The CDR3 sequence: CASSPQTGGVGNTIYF. The CDR3 nucleotides read TGTGCCAGCAGTCCGCAGACAGGGGGCGTTGGAAACACCATATATTTT.